This is a list of T cell receptor beta chains from one sample in a study of early T cells in non-severe SARS-CoV-2 infection. TCRdb recomputed calls from the 5' RACE reads with MiXCR, one row per CDR3 protein. The sample has just over 95,000 distinct CDR3 sequences, roughly 11% seen once. Sequenced material: whole blood, taken at baseline. The receptors stem from an adult who was a healthcare worker with PCR-confirmed SARS-CoV-2 infection or an uninfected control (not recorded which). CDR3s include the opening cysteine and the closing phenylalanine or tryptophan. D genes are given only for firm matches. Not all rows give a size; the values are once, few, many and, for expanded clones, a class.

j_call v_call d_call clone_size cdr3_aa cdr3_nt
TRBJ2-5 TRBV6-6 . few CASSYGVWETQYF TGTGCCAGCAGTTATGGCGTTTGGGAGACCCAGTACTTC
TRBJ2-1 TRBV6-6 TRBD2 . CASRPTSGAPSYNEQFF TGTGCCAGCAGGCCTACTAGCGGGGCTCCCTCCTACAATGAGCAGTTCTTC
TRBJ1-2 TRBV11-2 TRBD1 many CASSSLPGTGGDYGYTF TGTGCCAGCAGCTCACTACCCGGGACAGGGGGCGACTATGGCTACACCTTC
TRBJ1-2 TRBV29-1 TRBD1 . CSVFSGGYGYTF TGCAGCGTTTTTTCAGGGGGCTATGGCTACACCTTC
TRBJ2-2 TRBV5-1 . few CASRTNGNTGELFF TGCGCCAGCAGGACCAACGGGAACACCGGGGAGCTGTTTTTT
TRBJ1-5 TRBV7-8 . . CASSQLGAGNQPQHF TGTGCCAGCAGCCAGCTCGGGGCGGGGAATCAGCCCCAGCATTTT
TRBJ1-1 TRBV18 TRBD1 . CASSPGQDTDGAFF TGTGCCAGCTCACCGGGACAGGATACAGATGGAGCTTTCTTT
TRBJ2-1 TRBV29-1 TRBD2 many CSVETTLSGRAREQFF TGCAGCGTTGAAACCACTCTTAGCGGGAGGGCCCGGGAGCAGTTCTTC
TRBJ2-3 TRBV4-3 . . CTSSPLRADTQYF TGCACCAGCAGCCCGCTGCGGGCAGATACGCAGTATTTT
TRBJ2-7 TRBV10-3 . many CAISESTGAAAAHEQYF TGTGCCATCAGTGAGTCGACTGGGGCAGCTGCAGCCCACGAGCAGTACTTC
TRBJ1-1 TRBV29-1 . few CSVQFGARAFF TGCAGCGTTCAATTCGGTGCTAGAGCTTTCTTT
TRBJ2-1 TRBV3-1 . few CASSPRAGDEQFF TGTGCCAGCAGCCCTAGGGCCGGGGATGAGCAGTTCTTC
TRBJ2-2 TRBV7-2 . . CASSPPQGRVTGELFF TGTGCCAGCAGCCCCCCTCAGGGTAGGGTGACCGGGGAGCTGTTTTTT